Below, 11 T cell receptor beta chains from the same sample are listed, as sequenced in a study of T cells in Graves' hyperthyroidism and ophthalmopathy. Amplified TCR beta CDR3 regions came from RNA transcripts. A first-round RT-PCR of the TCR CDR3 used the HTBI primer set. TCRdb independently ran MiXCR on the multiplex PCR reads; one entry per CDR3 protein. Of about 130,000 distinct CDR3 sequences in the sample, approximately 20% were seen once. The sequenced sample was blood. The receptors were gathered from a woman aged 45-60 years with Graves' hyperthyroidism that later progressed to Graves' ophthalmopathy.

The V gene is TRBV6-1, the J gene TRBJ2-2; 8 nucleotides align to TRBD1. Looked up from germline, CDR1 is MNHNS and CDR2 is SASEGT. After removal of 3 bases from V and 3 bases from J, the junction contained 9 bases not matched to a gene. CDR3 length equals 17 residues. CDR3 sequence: CASSDFDRGQYTGELFF. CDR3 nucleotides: TGTGCCAGCAGTGACTTCGACAGGGGCCAATACACCGGGGAGCTGTTTTTT.

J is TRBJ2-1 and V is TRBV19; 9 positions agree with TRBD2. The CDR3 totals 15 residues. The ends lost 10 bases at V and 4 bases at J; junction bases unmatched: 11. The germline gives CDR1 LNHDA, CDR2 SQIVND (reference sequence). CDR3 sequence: CATRAGGATYNEQFF. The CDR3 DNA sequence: TGTGCCACCCGAGCGGGAGGCGCAACTTACAATGAGCAGTTCTTC.

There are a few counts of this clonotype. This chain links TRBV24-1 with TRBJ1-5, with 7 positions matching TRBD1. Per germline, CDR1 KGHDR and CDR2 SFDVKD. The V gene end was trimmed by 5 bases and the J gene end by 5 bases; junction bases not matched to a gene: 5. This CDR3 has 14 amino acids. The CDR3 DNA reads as TGTGCCACCAGTGGAGACAGGGAAGATCAGCCCCAGCATTTT. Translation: CATSGDREDQPQHF.

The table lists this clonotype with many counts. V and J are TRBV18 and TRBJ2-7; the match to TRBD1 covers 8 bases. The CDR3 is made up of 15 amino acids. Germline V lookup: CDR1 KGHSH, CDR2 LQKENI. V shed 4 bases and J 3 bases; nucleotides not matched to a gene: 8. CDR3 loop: CASSQTQGANYEQYF. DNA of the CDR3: TGTGCCAGCTCACAAACCCAGGGGGCGAACTACGAGCAGTACTTC.

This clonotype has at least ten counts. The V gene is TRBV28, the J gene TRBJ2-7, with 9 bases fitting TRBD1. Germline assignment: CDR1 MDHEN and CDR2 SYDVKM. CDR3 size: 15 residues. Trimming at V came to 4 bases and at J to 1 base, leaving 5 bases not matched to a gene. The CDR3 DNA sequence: TGTGCCAGCAGTTACCGGGACAGGGCATCCTACGAGCAGTACTTC. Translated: CASSYRDRASYEQYF.

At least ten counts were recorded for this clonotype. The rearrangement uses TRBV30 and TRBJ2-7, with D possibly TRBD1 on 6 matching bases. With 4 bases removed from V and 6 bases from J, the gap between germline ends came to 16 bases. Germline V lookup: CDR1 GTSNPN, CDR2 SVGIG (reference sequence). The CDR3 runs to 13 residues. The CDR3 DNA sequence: TGTGCCTGGAATCAACAGGGTTCCCGCGAGCAGTACTTC. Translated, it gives CAWNQQGSREQYF.

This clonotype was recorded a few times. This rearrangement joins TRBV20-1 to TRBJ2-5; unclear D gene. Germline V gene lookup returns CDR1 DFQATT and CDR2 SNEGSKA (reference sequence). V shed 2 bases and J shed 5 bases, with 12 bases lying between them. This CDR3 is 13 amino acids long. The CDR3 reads CSARKWGRETQYF. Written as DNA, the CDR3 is TGCAGTGCTAGAAAGTGGGGTCGGGAGACCCAGTACTTC.

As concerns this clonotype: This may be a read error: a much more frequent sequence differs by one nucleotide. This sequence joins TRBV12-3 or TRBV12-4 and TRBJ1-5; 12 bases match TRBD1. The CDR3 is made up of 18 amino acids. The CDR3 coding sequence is TGTGACAGCAGTTTAAAGGGACAGGGGGCTTTCGGCAATCAGCCCCAGCATTTT. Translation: CDSSLKGQGAFGNQPQHF.

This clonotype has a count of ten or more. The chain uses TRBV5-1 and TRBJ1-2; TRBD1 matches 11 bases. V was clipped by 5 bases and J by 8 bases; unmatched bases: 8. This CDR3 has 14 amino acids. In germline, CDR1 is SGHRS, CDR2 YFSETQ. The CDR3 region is CASRRTGGEWGYTF. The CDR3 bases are TGCGCCAGCAGAAGGACAGGGGGCGAGTGGGGCTACACCTTC.

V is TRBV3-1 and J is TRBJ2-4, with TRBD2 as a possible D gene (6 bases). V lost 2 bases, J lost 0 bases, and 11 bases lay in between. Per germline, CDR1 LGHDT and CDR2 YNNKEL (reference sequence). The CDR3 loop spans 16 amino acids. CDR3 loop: CASSQRGNLAKNIQYF. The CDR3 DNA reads TGTGCCAGCAGCCAACGGGGGAATTTAGCCAAAAACATTCAGTACTTC. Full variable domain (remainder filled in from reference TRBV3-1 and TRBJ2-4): DTAVSQTPKYLVTQMGNDKSIKCEQNLGHDTMYWYKQDSKKFLKIMFSYNNKELIINETVPNRFSPKSPDKAHLNLHINSLELGDSAVYFCASSQRGNLAKNIQYFGAGTRLSVL.

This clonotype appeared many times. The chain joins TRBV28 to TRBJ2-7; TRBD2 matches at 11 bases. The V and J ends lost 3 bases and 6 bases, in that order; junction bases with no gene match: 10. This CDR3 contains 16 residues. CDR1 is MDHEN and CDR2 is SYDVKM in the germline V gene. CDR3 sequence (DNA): TGTGCCAGCAGTTTGGTGGAACTAGCGGGAGCTATCGAGCAGTACTTC. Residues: CASSLVELAGAIEQYF.